This TCR beta chain was obtained from a study of T cell clonotyping in hematopoietic cell transplantation. In the study overall: Recipient samples before transplant were obtained post-cytoreduction. The study's findings and limits: Broader posttransplant TCR repertoire diversity was predicted by graft donor and pretransplant recipient Inverse Simpson Index values.

The method was immunoSEQ multiplex PCR; TCRdb's version includes in-frame clones alone and lacks a portion of them. The data show more than 20,000 clones, approximately 82% seen once. The time point is: recipient sample about 28 days before transplant, after cytoreduction. Notes on this clone: As yet, its antigen is unknown.

This TCR was sampled from a woman aged 55-69 years with acute myeloid leukemia. Some clones in this sample may be carry-over from other donors' samples. The specimen comprised peripheral blood mononuclear cells, sampled before stem cell transplant.

CDR3 bases: TGTGCCAGCAGCCAAGTTAGGGGAGAGGAGGTGGCTTTCTTT. Translated: CASSQVRGEEVAFF. The genes are TRBV4-2 and TRBJ1-1, with D perhaps TRBD1 (5 bases). The germline gives CDR1 LGHNA, CDR2 YNFKEQ. V gave up 1 base and J gave up 11 bases, with 17 bases separating them. CDR3 length: 14 amino acids.